The 4 T cell receptor beta chains below were found in one sample sequenced in a study of blood T cell repertoires in COVID-19. Data came from immunoSEQ multiplex PCR; TCRdb stores just in-frame clones and leaves some out. The sample records 90,000 to 130,000 clones, about 89% being singletons. The sequenced material came from peripheral blood. The receptors come from a man aged 35-49 years with acute or convalescent COVID-19.

The chain is built from TRBV18 and TRBJ1-4, with D perhaps matching TRBD1 (5 bases). CDR3 length: 16 amino acids. Germline CDR1 reads KGHSH; CDR2 reads LQKENI. V was shortened by 8 bases and J by 2 bases, with 18 bases between the two germline ends. The CDR3 sequence is CASTTRGPVTNEKLFF. DNA for the CDR3: TGTGCCAGCACCACAAGGGGCCCCGTTACTAATGAAAAACTGTTTTTT. Full variable domain (outside the CDR3, taken from reference TRBV18 and TRBJ1-4): NAGVMQNPRHLVRRRGQEARLRCSPMKGHSHVYWYRQLPEEGLKFMVYLQKENIIDESGMPKERFSAEFPKEGPSILRIQQVVRGDSAAYFCASTTRGPVTNEKLFFGSGTQLSVL.

The chain recombines TRBV24-1 with TRBJ1-1; the match to TRBD1 covers 9 bases. CDR1 is KGHDR and CDR2 is SFDVKD in the germline V gene. The trim removed 6 bases at V and 1 base at J, leaving 5 bases unmatched. The CDR3 is 15 amino acids. This CDR3 reads CATSRDREQNTEAFF. Written as DNA, the CDR3 is TGTGCCACCAGTAGGGACAGGGAACAGAACACTGAAGCTTTCTTT.

This clone was observed a handful of times. The CDR3 bases are TGTGCCAGCAGGGACTCGGACAGGTCGGACACCATATATTTT. Translated, it gives CASRDSDRSDTIYF. The chain employs TRBV7-8 and TRBJ1-3, with 7 bases aligning to TRBD1. There are 14 residues in the CDR3. After removal of 6 bases from V and 8 bases from J, the junction contained 10 bases not matched to a gene. CDR1 and CDR2 (germline): SGHVS, FQNEAQ.

The chain uses TRBV7-6 and TRBJ2-1; 8 bases align to TRBD2. The germline gives CDR1 SGHVS, CDR2 FNYEAQ. The CDR3 length is 16 residues. The V and J ends lost 5 bases and 6 bases, in that order; junction bases with no gene match: 12. Here the CDR3 reads CASSDNFGGAGNEQFF. The CDR3 nucleotides are TGTGCCAGCAGCGACAATTTCGGGGGGGCCGGCAATGAGCAGTTCTTC.